Shown below are 20 T cell receptor beta chains from a single sample sequenced in a study of Graves' ophthalmopathy and Graves' hyperthyroidism. The authors amplified TCR beta CDR3 regions from RNA transcripts. Second-round multiplex PCR followed a first-round RT-PCR using HTBI primers. TCRdb independently ran MiXCR on the multiplex PCR reads; one entry per CDR3 protein. Among about 500,000 distinct CDR3 sequences listed, roughly 40% were seen once. The sequenced material came from peripheral blood or thyroid tissue (not recorded which). The receptors were sampled from an adult man with Graves' hyperthyroidism.

DNA for the CDR3: TGCAGCGTTGACGGGCTGGGGGCCGGGTACTCCTACGAGCAGTACTTC. Amino acid sequence: CSVDGLGAGYSYEQYF. V gene TRBV29-1 combines with J gene TRBJ2-7; possible D gene TRBD1, 6 bases. Germline loops: CDR1 SQVTM, CDR2 ANQGSEA. The CDR3 is 16 amino acids. With 3 bases removed from V and 0 bases from J, the gap between germline ends came to 18 bases.

The chain links TRBV20-1 to TRBJ1-1; 11 nucleotides line up with TRBD1. The CDR3 has 15 residues. Germline trimming cut 6 bases from V and 3 bases from J; bases unmatched to any gene: 9. Germline-derived CDR1 and CDR2 are DFQATT and SNEGSKA (reference sequence). The CDR3 region has the DNA TGCAGTGCACCCCTGGACAGGGGGCGGGACACTGAAGCTTTCTTT. This codes for CSAPLDRGRDTEAFF.

This clonotype was seen ten or more times. The chain links TRBV5-4 to TRBJ2-5, with D hard to call. The CDR3 spans 12 residues. Trimming took 5 bases from V and 5 from J, leaving 10 bases between them. Germline CDR1 SGHNT, CDR2 YYREEE (reference sequence). In DNA form, the CDR3 reads TGTGCCAGCAGTATATGGCAGGAGACCCAGTACTTC. This translates into CASSIWQETQYF.

This clonotype is a singleton in its sample. The chain recombines TRBV2 with TRBJ1-5, with D unresolved. V shed 7 bases and J shed 2 bases, with 9 bases lying between them. There are 13 residues in the CDR3. Germline V gives CDR1 SNHLY, CDR2 FYNNEI. This chain's CDR3 is CASTLTRNQPQHF. The CDR3 nucleotides are TGTGCCAGCACCCTGACACGCAATCAGCCCCAGCATTTT. Combining the CDR3 with reference TRBV2 and TRBJ1-5 gives the whole variable domain EPEVTQTPSHQVTQMGQEVILRCVPISNHLYFYWYRQILGQKVEFLVSFYNNEISEKSEIFDDQFSVERPDGSNFTLKIRSTKLEDSAMYFCASTLTRNQPQHFGDGTRLSIL.

This clonotype was seen only a few times. The chain employs TRBV6-1 and TRBJ2-7; TRBD2 matches 7 bases. CDR1 and CDR2 (germline): MNHNS, SASEGT. Losses at the gene ends were 4 bases for V and 0 bases for J; bases not matched to a gene: 6. This CDR3 spans 15 amino acids. CDR3 protein: CASSATSAHSYEQYF. In DNA, the CDR3 is TGTGCCAGCAGTGCTACTAGCGCCCACTCCTACGAGCAGTACTTC.

This chain uses TRBV7-9 with TRBJ2-7; 12 nucleotides line up with TRBD2. The J call may be wrong; the DNA end is better matched by TRBJ2-1. Germline CDR1 is SEHNR and CDR2 is FQNEAQ (reference sequence). The length of the CDR3 is 15 residues. The CDR3 DNA sequence: TGTGCCAGCAGCCGACTAGCGGGAGTCGACAATGAGCAGTTCTTC. Encoded protein: CASSRLAGVDNEQFF.

The chain employs TRBV3-1 and TRBJ1-2; 9 nucleotides agree with TRBD1. The J segment lost 3 bases and the V segment lost 5 bases, leaving 4 bases of the junction unmatched. The CDR3 is 14 amino acids. Germline CDR1 and CDR2: LGHDT and YNNKEL (reference sequence). CDR3 nucleotide sequence: TGTGCCAGCAGCGCAAGGGACAGGGACTATGGCTACACCTTC. Translated, it gives CASSARDRDYGYTF.

This clonotype was counted between two and nine times. The CDR3 DNA reads TGTGCCAGCAGCCGTCAGCCGGGACAGCCGCGTAATTCACCCCTCCACTTT. Translating gives CASSRQPGQPRNSPLHF. This chain connects TRBV27 to TRBJ1-6; 7 positions match TRBD1. The CDR3 runs 17 residues. Losses at the gene ends were 6 bases for V and 6 bases for J; bases not matched to a gene: 14. Germline V lookup: CDR1 MNHEY, CDR2 SMNVEV (reference sequence).

V usage is TRBV10-3 and J usage is TRBJ1-2, with D unclear. This CDR3 has 12 residues. CDR1 ENHRY and CDR2 SYGVKD come from the germline V gene. V lost 7 bases to trimming and J lost 2 bases, with 8 bases between them. CDR3: CAIKAGNYGYTF. CDR3 coding DNA: TGTGCCATCAAAGCAGGAAACTATGGCTACACCTTC.

On this clonotype: With a much larger clone just one base away, this may be a read error. The rearrangement joins TRBV20-1 to TRBJ2-2, with D unresolved. Germline values: CDR1 DFQATT, CDR2 SNEGSKA (reference sequence). The CDR3 length is 14 residues. CDR3 DNA sequence: TGCGGTGCTAGAGATGGAACGAACACCGGGGAGCTGTTTTTT. Its translation: CGARDGTNTGELFF.

The chain carries TRBV6-4 and TRBJ2-1; D is ambiguous. CDR1 is MRHNA and CDR2 is SNTAGT in the germline V gene. With 7 bases removed from V and 8 bases from J, the gap between germline ends came to 12 bases. CDR3 size: 12 residues. The CDR3 region is CASILTAYEQFF. Written as DNA, the CDR3 is TGTGCCAGCATACTTACAGCGTATGAGCAGTTCTTC.

This clonotype occurred once. Given a much more abundant clone one base away, this may be a read error. V is TRBV12-3 or TRBV12-4 and J is TRBJ1-2; D is uncertain. This CDR3 contains 13 residues. The CDR3 sequence is CASSFPGWYGCTF. The CDR3 nucleotides read TGTGCCAGCAGTTTCCCGGGGTGGTATGGCTGCACCTTC.

For this clonotype: A read error is possible here, since a much larger clone lies one base away. V usage is TRBV5-6 and J usage is TRBJ1-1, with D unclear. Germline CDR1 and CDR2: SGHDT and YYEEEE. The CDR3 spans 14 residues. The V and J ends lost 4 bases and 3 bases respectively, with 13 bases between them. Here the CDR3 reads CASSPGSSDTEAFF. In DNA, the CDR3 is TGTGCCAGCAGCCCGGGCAGCAGCGACACTGAAGCTTTCTTT.

This clonotype was recorded many times. V and J are TRBV5-6 and TRBJ2-7, with 15 bases that match TRBD2. The germline V gene has CDR1 SGHDT and CDR2 YYEEEE. The CDR3 length is 18 residues. V lost 5 bases and J lost 2; bases outside the gene matches: 11. The CDR3 DNA sequence: TGTGCCAGCAGGAGGACTAGCGGGAGGGCCTTCACCGCCTACGAGCAGTACTTC. This gives the protein CASRRTSGRAFTAYEQYF. Looking up the rest from reference TRBV5-6 and TRBJ2-7 gives the full variable domain: DAGVTQSPTHLIKTRGQQVTLRCSPKSGHDTVSWYQQALGQGPQFIFQYYEEEERQRGNFPDRFSGHQFPNYSSELNVNALLLGDSALYLCASRRTSGRAFTAYEQYFGPGTRLTVT.

This clonotype has just a few counts. The chain is built from TRBV27 and TRBJ1-1, with unresolved D. The CDR3 has 13 amino acids. Trimming pared 3 bases from V and 6 bases from J, leaving 11 bases between. CDR1 MNHEY and CDR2 SMNVEV come from the germline V gene (reference sequence). CDR3 coding DNA: TGTGCCAGCAGTTTTTCGGGGAGGGCTGAAGCTTTCTTT. Encoded protein: CASSFSGRAEAFF.

This clonotype was seen repeatedly, ten times or more. The chain uses TRBV7-9 and TRBJ1-2; D unresolved. Between the trimmed V and J ends, which lost 6 bases and 2 bases, there was a span of 13 bases. Germline CDR1 SEHNR, CDR2 FQNEAQ (reference sequence). The CDR3 runs 14 residues. CDR3 protein: CASSWSGPNYGYTF. CDR3 bases: TGTGCCAGCAGTTGGTCTGGGCCGAACTATGGCTACACCTTC.

This clonotype was detected many times. This chain links TRBV7-8 with TRBJ2-7; D may be TRBD2 (6 bases). V lost 0 bases and J 4 bases, leaving 13 bases between the germline ends. The CDR3 length is 15 residues. Germline-derived CDR1 and CDR2 are SGHVS and FQNEAQ. The CDR3 sequence is CASSLATSPIYEQYF. The CDR3 nucleotides read TGTGCCAGCAGCTTAGCGACTAGTCCTATTTACGAGCAGTACTTC.

The chain combines TRBV5-1 with TRBJ1-4; weak D call: TRBD1 (5 bases). The CDR3 consists of 14 residues. The germline V gene encodes CDR1 SGHRS and CDR2 YFSETQ. V lost 4 bases and J 5 bases, leaving 12 bases between the germline ends. The CDR3 reads CASSPGPSNEKLFF. DNA of the CDR3: TGCGCCAGCAGCCCGGGACCGAGCAATGAAAAACTGTTTTTT. Combining the CDR3 with reference TRBV5-1 and TRBJ1-4 gives the whole variable domain KAGVTQTPRYLIKTRGQQVTLSCSPISGHRSVSWYQQTPGQGLQFLFEYFSETQRNKGNFPGRFSGRQFSNSRSEMNVSTLELGDSALYLCASSPGPSNEKLFFGSGTQLSVL.

As to this clonotype: A much larger clone lies one base from this, so it may be a read error. The rearrangement uses TRBV10-3 and TRBJ2-5; TRBD1 matches at 7 bases. The length of the CDR3 is 13 residues. The germline V gene has CDR1 ENHRY and CDR2 SYGVKD. CDR3 loop: CAISVDRDETLYF. In nucleotides, the CDR3 is TGTGCCATCAGTGTTGACAGGGACGAAACCCTGTACTTC.

This clonotype was picked up a small number of times. The chain is built from TRBV7-9 and TRBJ2-7; 8 bases are a match to TRBD1. Germline trimming cut 5 bases from V and 2 bases from J; bases unmatched to any gene: 5. The CDR3 runs 14 residues. In germline, CDR1 is SEHNR, CDR2 FQNEAQ (reference sequence). The CDR3 nucleotides read TGTGCCAGCAGCAAGGGGACAGGACCCTACGAGCAGTACTTC. Its protein is CASSKGTGPYEQYF.